This TCR beta chain was sequenced in a study of spatial heterogeneity in lung cancer. In the study overall: More beta-chain than alpha-chain sequences were consistently detected.

In the library, each TCR cDNA molecule bore its own unique molecular identifier. Via MiXCR, TCRdb re-called the 5' RACE reads, giving one row per CDR3 protein. The table shows roughly 82,000 distinct CDR3 sequences, with 10% to 15% occurring only once. Time point noted: sample taken at primary tumor resection. Whole RNA from tumor, nontumor lung or frozen PBMC was sequenced unsorted. Germline CDR1 and CDR2: SGHRS and YFSETQ. V lost 0 bases and J lost 3, with 7 bases in between. This CDR3 has 14 amino acids. The sample holds a few counts of this clonotype. Antigen: not known. Broader study findings: Blood contained ubiquitous expanded tumor TCRs more at resection than at follow-up.

The specimen comprised PBMCs, sampled at surgery. The rearrangement links TRBV5-1 to TRBJ2-1, with D possibly matching TRBD1 (5 bases). The source of this sequence is a male donor with early-stage non-small cell lung cancer. Here the CDR3 DNA reads TGCGCCAGCAGCTTGGAACAGGTCTACAATGAGCAGTTCTTC. Its protein product is CASSLEQVYNEQFF.